Listed below are T cell receptor beta chains from one sample, sequenced in a study of Graves' ophthalmopathy and Graves' hyperthyroidism. TCRdb reprocessed the multiplex PCR reads via MiXCR and lists one record per CDR3 protein. The sample records hundreds of thousands of distinct CDR3 sequences, about 20% being singletons. The sequenced sample was peripheral blood. These receptors were taken from a woman younger than 35 with stable Graves' hyperthyroidism. Some clones in this sample may be carry-over from other donors' samples. The CDR3 runs from the conserved cysteine through the conserved F or W. Each record gives: J gene, clone size, D gene, V gene, CDR3 DNA, CDR3 protein. A D gene is named only where the DNA matches it firmly. For some rows the clone size is stated as once, few or many, or as a class when expanded; others skip it.

>TRBJ1-1|NA|TRBD1|TRBV7-8
TGTGCCAGCAGCACCTGGACAGGGACGAAGAACACTGAAGCTTTCTTT
CASSTWTGTKNTEAFF
>TRBJ2-7|few|NA|TRBV13
TGTGCCAGCAGCTCGGACTTGACCTACGAGCAGTACTTC
CASSSDLTYEQYF
>TRBJ1-1|few|NA|TRBV11-2
TGTGCCAGCAGCCGTCCGAACACTGAAGCTTTCTTT
CASSRPNTEAFF
>TRBJ1-1|NA|NA|TRBV27
TGTGCCAGCAGTTCCGATCCTCCCTTTAGGGGTGAAGCTTTCTTT
CASSSDPPFRGEAFF
>TRBJ2-7|many|TRBD1|TRBV20-1
TGCAGTGCGCAATCCGGGACAGACTACGAGCAGTACTTC
CSAQSGTDYEQYF
>TRBJ1-1|many|NA|TRBV9
TGTGCCAGCAGCGGAGCCGACAGGCGGCCTTTCTTT
CASSGADRRPFF
>TRBJ1-1|many|NA|TRBV20-1
TGCAGTGCTATTTGGGGGATGAACACTGAAGCTTTCTTT
CSAIWGMNTEAFF
>TRBJ1-1|NA|NA|TRBV6-4
TGTGCCAGCAGAAGGAATGACGGATTCACTGAAGCTTTCTTT
CASRRNDGFTEAFF
>TRBJ2-2|NA|TRBD1|TRBV27
TGTGCCAGCAGTGAAATGGCAGGGGGCGGGGAGCTGTTTTTT
CASSEMAGGGELFF
>TRBJ2-5|many|NA|TRBV12-3/TRBV12-4
TGTGCCAGCAGCCCCGGGAGTTCCCAGACCCAGTACTTC
CASSPGSSQTQYF
>TRBJ1-5|NA|NA|TRBV18
TGTGCCAGCTCAAAGGGTTCGGGACGTCAGCCCCAGCATTTT
CASSKGSGRQPQHF
>TRBJ1-2|NA|NA|TRBV3-1
TGTGCCAGCAGCCCCCACTCGGGCTATGGCTACACCTTC
CASSPHSGYGYTF
>TRBJ2-5|NA|TRBD1|TRBV27
TGTGCCAGCAGTCTAACCTGGGACAGCCAAGAGACCCAGTACTTC
CASSLTWDSQETQYF
>TRBJ2-7|NA|TRBD2|TRBV28
TGTGCCAGCAGTACGGGGACTAGCGGGGGTCCCCCCTACGAGCAGTACTTC
CASSTGTSGGPPYEQYF
>TRBJ2-7|NA|TRBD2|TRBV3-1
TGTGCCAGCAGCCAACTGGGGGGATCTAGCGGGAGCAACGAGCAGTACTTC
CASSQLGGSSGSNEQYF
>TRBJ2-7|few|NA|TRBV24-1
TGTGCCACCAGTGCTCTAGAGAGGGGCGGGTACGAGCAGTACTTC
CATSALERGGYEQYF
>TRBJ1-1|many|NA|TRBV6-1
TGTGCCACGGAAACAGGGTTGAACACTGAAGCTTTCTTT
CATETGLNTEAFF
>TRBJ1-1|few|NA|TRBV19
TGTGCCAGTAGTATTGGAGCAGCCCTTGGGTTCACTGAAGCTTTCTTT
CASSIGAALGFTEAFF
>TRBJ1-5|many|NA|TRBV24-1
TGTGCCACCAGTGATTCTATAGGTATGTCCCAGCATTTT
CATSDSIGMSQHF
>TRBJ2-2|many|TRBD1|TRBV20-1
TGCAGTGCTAGACCTCTTTCGGGGACAGCGAACACCGGGGAGCTGTTTTTT
CSARPLSGTANTGELFF
>TRBJ1-1|many|NA|TRBV6-4
TGTGCCAGCAGTGAAAGGTGGGGGGCTGAAGCTTTCTTT
CASSERWGAEAFF
>TRBJ2-5|many|TRBD2|TRBV6-2/TRBV6-3
TGTGCCAGCAGTCCGGGACTAGCGGGGGGACCGGACCAAGAGACCCAGTACTTC
CASSPGLAGGPDQETQYF
>TRBJ2-5|few|NA|TRBV6-5
NA
CASSSSGLAGEETQYF
>TRBJ1-5|NA|NA|TRBV20-1
TGCAGTGCTGGAGGGGCATTTAGCAATCAGCCCCAGCATTTT
CSAGGAFSNQPQHF
>TRBJ2-2|many|NA|TRBV12-3/TRBV12-4
TGTGCCAGCAGTGGTCCCGGGGAGCTGTTTTTT
CASSGPGELFF
>TRBJ2-7|many|NA|TRBV6-5
TGTGCCAGCAGTTACTCGGTTGGTGGAGGGGAGCAGTACTTC
CASSYSVGGGEQYF
>TRBJ2-5|many|NA|TRBV6-1
TGTGCCAGCCGGGGACAAGCACTCCAAGAGACCCAGTACTTC
CASRGQALQETQYF
>TRBJ2-3|NA|TRBD2|TRBV3-1
TGTGCCAGCAGCCAAGTAGGCTTAGCGGGGGTTTCGTCAGATACGCAGTATTTT
CASSQVGLAGVSSDTQYF
>TRBJ2-2|many|TRBD2|TRBV20-1
TGCAGTGCTAGGTTCACTAGCGGAAGCACCGGGGAGCTGTTTTTT
CSARFTSGSTGELFF
>TRBJ1-1|many|NA|TRBV20-1
TGCAGTGTTACCGGGACACAACTCGGAGCTTTCTTT
CSVTGTQLGAFF
>TRBJ2-5|many|NA|TRBV28
TGTGCCAGCAGGTGGACAGCAGCTTTCCAAGAGACCCAGTACTTC
CASRWTAAFQETQYF
>TRBJ2-7|many|NA|TRBV2
TGTGCCAGCACGCGGGAAATCTACGAGCAGTACTTC
CASTREIYEQYF
>TRBJ2-7|many|TRBD1|TRBV6-1
TGTGCCAGCAGTGAAAGGGGGCCCTACGAGCAGTACTTC
CASSERGPYEQYF
>TRBJ1-1|many|NA|TRBV7-3
TGTGCCAGCAGCTTGTCCCCGACACACGCTGAAGCTCTCTTT
CASSLSPTHAEALF
>TRBJ2-5|many|NA|TRBV12-3/TRBV12-4
TGTGCCAGCAGTTTATTCCGGGAAGAGACCCAGTACTTC
CASSLFREETQYF
>TRBJ2-7|many|NA|TRBV5-1
TGCGCCAGCAGCTTGGCGCCCGGGGCCTACGAGCAGTACTTC
CASSLAPGAYEQYF
>TRBJ1-1|NA|NA|TRBV6-2/TRBV6-3
TGTGCCAGCACCCCAATCGGGGACATGAACACTGAAGCTTTCTTT
CASTPIGDMNTEAFF
>TRBJ1-5|many|NA|TRBV19
TGTGCCAGTAACGAAATCGGTCGGGGGCGGGTTCAGCCCCAGCATTTT
CASNEIGRGRVQPQHF
>TRBJ1-5|many|TRBD1|TRBV6-5
TGTGCCAGCAGGGGACAGGGTGTTCAGCCCCAGCATTTT
CASRGQGVQPQHF
>TRBJ1-1|NA|NA|TRBV11-3
TGTGCCAGCAGCTTAGGGCGGATGAACACTGAAGCTTGCTTT
CASSLGRMNTEACF
>TRBJ1-5|NA|TRBD1|TRBV6-2/TRBV6-3
TGTGCCACGGTTGGACAGGGCATCAATCAGCCCCAGCATTTT
CATVGQGINQPQHF
>TRBJ2-5|NA|TRBD2|TRBV27
TGTGCCAGCACCCTCCTTAGCGGGAGAGGTCAAGAGACCCAGTACTTC
CASTLLSGRGQETQYF
>TRBJ2-7|many|NA|TRBV5-6
TGTGCCAGCAGCTTGACCGGACGGCACTTATCCTACGAGCAGTACTTC
CASSLTGRHLSYEQYF
>TRBJ2-7|many|TRBD2|TRBV7-2
TGTGCCAGCAGGGGACAAGCGGGAGGATACGAGCAGTACTTC
CASRGQAGGYEQYF
>TRBJ2-2|many|NA|TRBV6-5
TGTGCCAGCAGTTACTCGTCCAGGGCTTACACCGGGGAGCTGTTTTTT
CASSYSSRAYTGELFF
>TRBJ2-5|many|NA|TRBV11-2
TGTGCCAGCAGCCAAGACAGCCAAGAGACCCAGTACTTC
CASSQDSQETQYF
>TRBJ1-1|many|NA|TRBV19
TGTGCCAGTATGGTGGGGGCGTGGACTGAAGCTTTCTTT
CASMVGAWTEAFF
>TRBJ1-2|many|TRBD1|TRBV7-2
TGTGCCAGCAGCCCCGTAACAGGGGGTGTTAATGGCTACACCTTC
CASSPVTGGVNGYTF
>TRBJ2-5|NA|NA|TRBV2
TGTGCCAGCAGCGACGTCCAGCCCCTACGGGTACAAGAGACCCAGTACTTC
CASSDVQPLRVQETQYF
>TRBJ1-1|few|TRBD1|TRBV4-1
TGCGCCAGCAGCCAGGACAGGGGGCCCACATTT
CASSQDRGPTF
>TRBJ2-2|many|NA|TRBV20-1
TGCAGTGCTAGGGGCGGGCCGAACACCGGGGAGCTGTTTTTT
CSARGGPNTGELFF
>TRBJ1-3|many|TRBD1|TRBV6-4
TGTGCCAGCAGCAATACCGGGACAGGGGTCTCTGGAAACACCATATATTTT
CASSNTGTGVSGNTIYF
>TRBJ1-5|many|NA|TRBV7-6
TGTGCCAGCAGCTTATCGACCGATCAGCCCCAGCATTTT
CASSLSTDQPQHF
>TRBJ2-5|many|TRBD2|TRBV12-3/TRBV12-4
TGTGCCAGCAGCCCCAATAGTCTGACTAGCGGGCAAGAGACCCAGTACTTC
CASSPNSLTSGQETQYF
>TRBJ1-1|NA|NA|TRBV6-1
TGTGCCAGCAGTGAGGTCCCGGGGAACACTGAAGCTTTCTTT
CASSEVPGNTEAFF
>TRBJ1-1|many|NA|TRBV2
TGTGCCAGCAGTGCGGAGGGGGGGGCCCTCAACACTGAAGCTTTCTTT
CASSAEGGALNTEAFF
>TRBJ2-4|NA|NA|TRBV7-8
TGTGCCAGCAGCTTAGACAGGGGGCTTAGCGGGAGAGCCAAAAACATTCAGTACTTC
CASSLDRGLSGRAKNIQYF
>TRBJ1-5|few|TRBD1|TRBV20-1
TGCAGTGCTAGGGTCCCGGGACAGACCAATCAGCCCCAGCATTTT
CSARVPGQTNQPQHF
>TRBJ1-6|many|NA|TRBV9
TGTGCCAGCAGCGTAAGTTTGGCAGGAAATTCACCCCTCCACTTT
CASSVSLAGNSPLHF
>TRBJ1-1|many|NA|TRBV28
TGTGCCAGCAGTTTCCCCGGTCGCAGGGCTAACACTGAAGCTTTCTTT
CASSFPGRRANTEAFF